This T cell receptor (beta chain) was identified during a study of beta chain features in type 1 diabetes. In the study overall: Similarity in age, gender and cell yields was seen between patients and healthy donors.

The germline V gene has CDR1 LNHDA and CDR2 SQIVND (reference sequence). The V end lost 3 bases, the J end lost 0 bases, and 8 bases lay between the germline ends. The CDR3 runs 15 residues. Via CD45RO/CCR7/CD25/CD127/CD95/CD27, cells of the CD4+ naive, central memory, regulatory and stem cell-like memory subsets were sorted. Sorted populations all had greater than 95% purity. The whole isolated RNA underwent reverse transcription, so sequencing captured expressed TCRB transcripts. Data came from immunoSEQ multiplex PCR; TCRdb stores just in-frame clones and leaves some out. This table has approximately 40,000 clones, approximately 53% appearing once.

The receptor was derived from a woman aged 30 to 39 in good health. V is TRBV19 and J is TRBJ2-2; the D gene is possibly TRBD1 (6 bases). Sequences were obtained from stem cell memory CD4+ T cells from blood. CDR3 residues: CASSIWTANTGELFF. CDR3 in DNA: TGTGCCAGTAGTATTTGGACAGCGAACACCGGGGAGCTGTTTTTT.